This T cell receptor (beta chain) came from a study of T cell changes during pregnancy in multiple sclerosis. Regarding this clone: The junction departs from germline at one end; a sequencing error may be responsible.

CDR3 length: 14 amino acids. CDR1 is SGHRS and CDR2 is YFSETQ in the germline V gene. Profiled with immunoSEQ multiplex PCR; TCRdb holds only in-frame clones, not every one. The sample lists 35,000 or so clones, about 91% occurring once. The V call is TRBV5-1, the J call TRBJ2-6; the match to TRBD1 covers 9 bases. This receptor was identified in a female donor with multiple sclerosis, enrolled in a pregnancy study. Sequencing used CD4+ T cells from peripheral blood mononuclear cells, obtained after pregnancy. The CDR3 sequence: CASSSVTGGNVLTF. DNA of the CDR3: TGCGCCAGCAGCTCTGTGACAGGGGGCAACGTCCTGACTTTC.